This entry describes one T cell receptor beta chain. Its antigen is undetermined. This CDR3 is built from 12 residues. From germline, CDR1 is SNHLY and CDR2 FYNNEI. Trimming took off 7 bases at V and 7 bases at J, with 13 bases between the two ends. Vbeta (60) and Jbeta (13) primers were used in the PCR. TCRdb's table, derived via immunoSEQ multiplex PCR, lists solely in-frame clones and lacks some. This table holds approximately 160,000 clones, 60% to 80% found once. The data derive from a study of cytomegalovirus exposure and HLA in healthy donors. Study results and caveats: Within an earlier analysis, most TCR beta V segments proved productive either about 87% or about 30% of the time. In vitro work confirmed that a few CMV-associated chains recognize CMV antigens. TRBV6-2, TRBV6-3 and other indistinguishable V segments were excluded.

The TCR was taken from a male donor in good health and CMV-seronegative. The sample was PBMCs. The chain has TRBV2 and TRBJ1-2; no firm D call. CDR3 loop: CASTGSRGGYTF. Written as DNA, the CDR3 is TGTGCCAGCACGGGTTCCCGGGGTGGCTACACCTTC.